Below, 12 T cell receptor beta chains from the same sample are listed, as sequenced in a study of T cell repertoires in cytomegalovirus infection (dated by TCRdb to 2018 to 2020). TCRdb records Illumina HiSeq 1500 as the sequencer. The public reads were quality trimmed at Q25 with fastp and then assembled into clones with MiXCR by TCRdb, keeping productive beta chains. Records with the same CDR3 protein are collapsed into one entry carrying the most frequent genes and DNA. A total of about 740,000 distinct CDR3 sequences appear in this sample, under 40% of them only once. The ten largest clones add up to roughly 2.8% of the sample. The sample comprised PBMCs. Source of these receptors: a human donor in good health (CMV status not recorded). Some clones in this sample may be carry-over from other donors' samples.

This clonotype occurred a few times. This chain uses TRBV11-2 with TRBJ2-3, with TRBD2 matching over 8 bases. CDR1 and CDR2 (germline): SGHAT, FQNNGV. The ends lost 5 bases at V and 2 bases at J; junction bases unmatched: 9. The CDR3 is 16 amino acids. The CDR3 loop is CASSTPIAGLTDTQYF. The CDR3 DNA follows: TGTGCCAGCAGCACCCCAATAGCGGGGCTCACAGATACGCAGTATTTT.

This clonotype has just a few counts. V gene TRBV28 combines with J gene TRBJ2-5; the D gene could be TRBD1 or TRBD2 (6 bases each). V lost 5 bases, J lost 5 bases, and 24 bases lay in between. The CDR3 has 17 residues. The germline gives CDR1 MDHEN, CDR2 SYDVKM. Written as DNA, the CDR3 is TGTGCCAGCAGTACATCGGGGGCAGGGAATGGGATTGAGACCCAGTACTTC. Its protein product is CASSTSGAGNGIETQYF.

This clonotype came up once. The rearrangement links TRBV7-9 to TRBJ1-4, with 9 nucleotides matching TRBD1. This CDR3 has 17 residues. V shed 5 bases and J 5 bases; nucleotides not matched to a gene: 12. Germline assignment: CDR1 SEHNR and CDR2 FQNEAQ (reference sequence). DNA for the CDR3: TGTGCCAGCAGCGTTCCGGGACAGGGTGTCGGGAATGAAAAACTGTTTTTT. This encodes CASSVPGQGVGNEKLFF.

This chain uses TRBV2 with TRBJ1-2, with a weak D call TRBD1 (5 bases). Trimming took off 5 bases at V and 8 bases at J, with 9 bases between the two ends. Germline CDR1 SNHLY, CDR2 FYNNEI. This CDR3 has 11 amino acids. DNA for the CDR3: TGTGCCAGCAGTTACGGACAAGGCTACACCTTC. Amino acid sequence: CASSYGQGYTF. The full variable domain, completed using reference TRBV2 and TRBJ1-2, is EPEVTQTPSHQVTQMGQEVILRCVPISNHLYFYWYRQILGQKVEFLVSFYNNEISEKSEIFDDQFSVERPDGSNFTLKIRSTKLEDSAMYFCASSYGQGYTFGSGTRLTVV.

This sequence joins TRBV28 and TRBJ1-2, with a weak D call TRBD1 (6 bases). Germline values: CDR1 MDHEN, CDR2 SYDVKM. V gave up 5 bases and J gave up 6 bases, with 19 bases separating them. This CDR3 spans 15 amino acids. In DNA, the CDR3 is TGTGCCAGCAGTCTTACTGGGGGCCGATTTGATGGCTACACCTTC. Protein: CASSLTGGRFDGYTF.

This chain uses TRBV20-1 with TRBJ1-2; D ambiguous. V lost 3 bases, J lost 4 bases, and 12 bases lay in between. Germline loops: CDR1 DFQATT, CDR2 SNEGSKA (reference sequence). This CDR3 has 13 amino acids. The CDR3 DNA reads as TGCAGTGCTAGGCAGAAATCGAGCTATGGCTACACCTTC. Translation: CSARQKSSYGYTF.

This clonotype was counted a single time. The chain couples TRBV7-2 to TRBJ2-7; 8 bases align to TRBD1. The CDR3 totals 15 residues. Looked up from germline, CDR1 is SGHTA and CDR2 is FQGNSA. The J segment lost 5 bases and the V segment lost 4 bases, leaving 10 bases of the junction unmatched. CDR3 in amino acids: CASSSQGARGHEQYF. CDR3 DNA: TGTGCCAGCAGCTCTCAGGGGGCGAGGGGGCACGAGCAGTACTTC. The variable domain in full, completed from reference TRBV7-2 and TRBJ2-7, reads GAGVSQSPSNKVTEKGKDVELRCDPISGHTALYWYRQSLGQGLEFLIYFQGNSAPDKSGLPSDRFSAERTGGSVSTLTIQRTQQEDSAVYLCASSSQGARGHEQYFGPGTRLTVT.

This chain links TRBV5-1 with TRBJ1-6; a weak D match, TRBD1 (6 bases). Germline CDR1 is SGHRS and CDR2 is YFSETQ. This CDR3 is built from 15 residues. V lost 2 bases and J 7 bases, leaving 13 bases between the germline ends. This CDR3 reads CASSLNRVTNSPLHF. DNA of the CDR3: TGCGCCAGCAGCTTAAACAGGGTTACCAATTCACCCCTCCACTTT.

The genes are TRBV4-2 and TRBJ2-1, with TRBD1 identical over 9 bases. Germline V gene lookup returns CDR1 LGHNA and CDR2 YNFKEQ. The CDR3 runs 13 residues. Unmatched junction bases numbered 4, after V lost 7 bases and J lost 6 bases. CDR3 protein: CASKGQGFNEQFF. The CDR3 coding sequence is TGTGCCAGCAAGGGACAGGGCTTCAATGAGCAGTTCTTC.

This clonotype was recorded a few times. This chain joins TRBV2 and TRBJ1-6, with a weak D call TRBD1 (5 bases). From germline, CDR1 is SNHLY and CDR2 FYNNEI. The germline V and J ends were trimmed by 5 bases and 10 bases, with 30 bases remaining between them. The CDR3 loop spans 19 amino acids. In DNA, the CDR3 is TGTGCCAGCAGTCTTGGCGGGGCCTTCCTTCCTGACTCATTATCACCCCTCCACTTT. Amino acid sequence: CASSLGGAFLPDSLSPLHF.

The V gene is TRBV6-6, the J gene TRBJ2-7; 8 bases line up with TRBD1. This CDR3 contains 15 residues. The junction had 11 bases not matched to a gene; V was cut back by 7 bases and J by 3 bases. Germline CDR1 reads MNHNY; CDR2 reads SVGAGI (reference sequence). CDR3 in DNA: TGTGCCAGCAACCGACAGGGGACGGCGTTCTACGAGCAGTACTTC. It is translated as CASNRQGTAFYEQYF.

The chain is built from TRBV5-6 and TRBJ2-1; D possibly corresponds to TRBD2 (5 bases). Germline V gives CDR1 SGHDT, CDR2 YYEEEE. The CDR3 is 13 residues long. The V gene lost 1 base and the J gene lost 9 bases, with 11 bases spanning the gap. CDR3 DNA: TGTGCCAGCAGCTTGTTCGGGGTTATTGAGCAGTTCTTC. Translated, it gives CASSLFGVIEQFF.